This T cell receptor (beta chain) stems from a study of shared clonotypes between healthy human individuals. The CDR3 length is 12 residues. J lost 13 bases, V lost 3 bases, and 7 bases had no gene match. Per germline, CDR1 SNHLY and CDR2 FYNNEI. The data were produced by immunoSEQ multiplex PCR, yet TCRdb's version contains in-frame clones alone and is incomplete. The sample shows more than 1.2 million clones, 98% of them seen only once. The specimen sequenced was naive CD4+ T cells sorted from blood. As for subset: CD45RA+ positively selected. The chain recombines TRBV2 with TRBJ2-7; TRBD1 matches 9 bases. This TCR derives from a young man in good health. DNA for the CDR3: TGTGCCAGCAGTGATGACAGGGGGGGTGATTACTTC. It is translated as CASSDDRGGDYF.